The rows below give T cell receptor beta chains drawn from one sample of a study of T-cell memory formation after mild COVID-19. TCRdb called the 5' RACE reads again in MiXCR, with one record for every CDR3 protein. This repertoire shows around 300,000 distinct CDR3 sequences, roughly an eighth found once; its top ten account for over 20%. The sequenced sample consisted of PBMCs or a T cell subset sorted from them (not recorded which). These receptor sequences come from a man younger than 30 who had mild COVID-19 (a few samples of this study predate the infection). Cell type and time point are not known. The conserved cysteine and the conserved F or W are not part of the CDR3 here.

V	J	CDR3
TRBV5-1	TRBJ2-5	ASSLAFGQETQY
TRBV4-1	TRBJ2-7	ASSQGWGKYEQY
TRBV19	TRBJ2-2	ASRIDRGNTGELF
TRBV7-2	TRBJ2-5	ASSQGGGSAETQY
TRBV7-2	TRBJ1-1	ASSLGGGAGISTEAF
TRBV15	TRBJ1-6	ATSRDWMDSPLH
TRBV5-1	TRBJ1-2	ASSLAQEQYGYT
TRBV9	TRBJ2-5	ASSPGTGRMKTQY
TRBV4-1	TRBJ1-3	ASSQWGSSGNTIY
TRBV20-1	TRBJ1-6	SAGHSSYNSPLH
TRBV20-1	TRBJ2-7	SAGDQVYEQY
TRBV10-2	TRBJ2-3	ASSESRAVVGTQY
TRBV30	TRBJ1-1	AWSGQSNTEAF
TRBV4-3	TRBJ2-7	ASSHRTGGYEQY
TRBV11-2	TRBJ1-6	ASSSNRGRPPLH
TRBV6-5	TRBJ2-2	ASSYFRGAGTGELF
TRBV7-9	TRBJ2-2	ASSLGAGLNTGELF
TRBV11-2	TRBJ2-1	ASSLEPAVNEQF
TRBV7-9	TRBJ2-1	ASSPQNEQF
TRBV7-6	TRBJ1-2	ASQAPGAGYT
TRBV4-1	TRBJ1-1	ASSQDPATNTEAF
TRBV5-1	TRBJ2-5	ASSRGQLETQY
TRBV19	TRBJ2-7	ASSPGTGREQY
TRBV29-1	TRBJ2-3	SVGEGYTQY
TRBV5-1	TRBJ1-6	ASSLKADSPLH
TRBV4-2	TRBJ2-6	ASSQVSRGQRGANVLT
TRBV4-3	TRBJ2-3	ASSRALASPDTQY
TRBV7-2	TRBJ2-1	ASSPQRGENEQF
TRBV29-1	TRBJ1-1	SARLLNTEAF